One and the same sample provided the 26 T cell receptor beta chains below, sequenced in a study of blood T cell repertoires in COVID-19. The protocol was immunoSEQ multiplex PCR, while the TCRdb copy is restricted to in-frame clones and leaves out a portion. Of fewer than 350,000 clones listed, 85% are singletons. The sequenced material came from PBMCs or T cells enriched from blood (not recorded which). The source is a woman aged 50 to 65 who had recovered from COVID-19.

The chain joins TRBV5-4 to TRBJ1-3; D remains unclear. This CDR3 region has 14 residues. Germline CDR1 reads SGHNT; CDR2 reads YYREEE (reference sequence). V was trimmed by 0 bases and J by 4 bases, leaving 8 bases between them. The CDR3 here is CASSLAGVGNTIYF. CDR3 DNA sequence: TGTGCCAGCAGCTTGGCGGGAGTCGGAAACACCATATATTTT.

This clone was found a few times. This sample also contains other DNA sequences that code for the same CDR3. This chain links TRBV30 with TRBJ2-3, with D unresolved. CDR1 and CDR2 from the germline V gene are GTSNPN and SVGIG (reference sequence). There are 11 residues in the CDR3. The V gene lost 1 base and the J gene lost 5 bases, with 4 bases spanning the gap. The CDR3 loop is CAWSAGDTQYF. The DNA for the CDR3 is TGTGCCTGGAGTGCAGGAGATACGCAGTATTTT.

This rearrangement joins TRBV9 to TRBJ2-2; maybe TRBD1 (5 bases). The CDR3 consists of 13 residues. The V gene lost 4 bases and the J gene lost 5 bases, with 9 bases spanning the gap. Germline-derived CDR1 and CDR2 are SGDLS and YYNGEE. CDR3: CASSPRQTGELFF. The CDR3 coding sequence is TGTGCCAGCAGCCCCAGACAGACCGGGGAGCTGTTTTTT.

The chain is built from TRBV5-1 and TRBJ1-1; 8 bases line up with TRBD1. Losses at the gene ends were 1 base for V and 5 bases for J; bases not matched to a gene: 7. CDR1 is SGHRS and CDR2 is YFSETQ in the germline V gene. The CDR3 is 15 amino acids. DNA of the CDR3: TGCGCCAGCAGCTTGCGCACAGGGGGGTTTACTGAAGCTTTCTTT. Translated, it gives CASSLRTGGFTEAFF. Complete variable domain (other parts from reference TRBV5-1 and TRBJ1-1): KAGVTQTPRYLIKTRGQQVTLSCSPISGHRSVSWYQQTPGQGLQFLFEYFSETQRNKGNFPGRFSGRQFSNSRSEMNVSTLELGDSALYLCASSLRTGGFTEAFFGQGTRLTVV.

The sample holds one count of this clone. The chain couples TRBV2 to TRBJ1-4; D possibly corresponds to TRBD1 (5 bases). This CDR3 is 15 amino acids long. Germline lookup yields CDR1 SNHLY and CDR2 FYNNEI. With 6 bases removed from V and 1 base from J, the gap between germline ends came to 12 bases. CDR3 in amino acids: CASRKNQGTNEKLFF. The CDR3 DNA sequence: TGTGCCAGCAGGAAGAATCAGGGAACTAATGAAAAACTGTTTTTT.

This chain joins TRBV29-1 and TRBJ1-2; D may be TRBD1 (6 bases). V was pared by 7 bases and J by 4 bases, with 13 bases between. This CDR3 region has 12 residues. Per the germline V gene, CDR1 is SQVTM and CDR2 is ANQGSEA. CDR3: CSDLQGAYGYTF. The CDR3 DNA reads TGCAGCGACCTACAGGGCGCCTATGGCTACACCTTC. The complete variable domain, with remaining parts taken from reference TRBV29-1 and TRBJ1-2, reads SAVISQKPSRDICQRGTSLTIQCQVDSQVTMMFWYRQQPGQSLTLIATANQGSEATYESGFVIDKFPISRPNLTFSTLTVSNMSPEDSSIYLCSDLQGAYGYTFGSGTRLTVV.

The chain links TRBV6-6 to TRBJ1-1; D may be TRBD1 (6 bases). V was shortened by 5 bases and J by 11 bases, with 30 bases between the two germline ends. This CDR3 has 17 amino acids. The germline V gene encodes CDR1 MNHNY and CDR2 SVGAGI (reference sequence). CDR3 loop: CASSPPQLRQVLKGAFF. The DNA for the CDR3 is TGTGCCAGCAGTCCTCCCCAACTGAGACAGGTCCTTAAGGGTGCTTTCTTT.

The chain joins TRBV7-2 to TRBJ2-6; D possibly corresponds to TRBD2 (6 bases). CDR1 is SGHTA and CDR2 is FQGNSA in the germline V gene. With 4 bases removed from V and 0 bases from J, the gap between germline ends came to 7 bases. The CDR3 length is 15 residues. For the CDR3, the DNA is TGTGCCAGCAGCTGGCGGGGCTCTGGGGCCAACGTCCTGACTTTC. As protein: CASSWRGSGANVLTF.

This rearrangement joins TRBV7-3 to TRBJ2-1, with 9 bases lining up with TRBD2. Losses at the gene ends were 0 bases for V and 9 bases for J; bases not matched to a gene: 9. This CDR3 is built from 16 residues. Germline assignment: CDR1 SGHTA and CDR2 FQGTGA. Here the CDR3 DNA reads TGTGCCAGCAGCTTAACTGGTAGCGGGGGATCAGGTGAGCAGTTCTTC. Translated: CASSLTGSGGSGEQFF. The whole variable domain, filled in from reference TRBV7-3 and TRBJ2-1, reads GAGVSQTPSNKVTEKGKYVELRCDPISGHTALYWYRQSLGQGPEFLIYFQGTGAADDSGLPNDRFFAVRPEGSVSTLKIQRTERGDSAVYLCASSLTGSGGSGEQFFGPGTRLTVL.

The rearrangement links TRBV9 to TRBJ1-2; TRBD1 matches at 7 bases. The CDR3 covers 14 residues. With V trimmed by 5 bases and J by 4 bases, 8 bases remained unmatched. Germline-derived CDR1 and CDR2 are SGDLS and YYNGEE. For the CDR3, the DNA is TGTGCCAGCAGTATTGGAGGGGGCGTCTATGGCTACACCTTC. It encodes CASSIGGGVYGYTF.

The chain combines TRBV30 with TRBJ1-4; tentative D call: TRBD1 (5 bases). Per the germline V gene, CDR1 is GTSNPN and CDR2 is SVGIG (reference sequence). The CDR3 totals 13 residues. Between the trimmed V and J ends, which lost 5 bases and 6 bases, there was a span of 13 bases. CDR3 amino acids: CAWAGGGYEKLFF. For the CDR3, the DNA is TGTGCCTGGGCCGGGGGAGGTTATGAAAAACTGTTTTTT.

V and J are TRBV19 and TRBJ2-2, with D unresolved. Trimming left V 7 bases short and J 2 bases short, with 17 bases between. Germline loops: CDR1 LNHDA, CDR2 SQIVND (reference sequence). CDR3 size: 16 residues. CDR3 DNA sequence: TGTGCCAGTACTCGGTCGCGCTTCCTTAACACCGGGGAGCTGTTTTTT. This sequence encodes CASTRSRFLNTGELFF.

This chain uses TRBV19 with TRBJ2-3; 9 nucleotides agree with TRBD1. The CDR3 totals 15 residues. The V segment lost 5 bases and the J segment 5 bases; nucleotides outside the gene matches: 8. Germline-derived CDR1 and CDR2 are LNHDA and SQIVND (reference sequence). CDR3 in amino acids: CASSPNRGRGDTQYF. DNA of the CDR3: TGTGCCAGTAGTCCAAACAGGGGGCGGGGAGATACGCAGTATTTT.

The chain joins TRBV30 to TRBJ1-1; the D gene is possibly TRBD1 (6 bases). Trimming removed 5 bases from V and 5 bases from J, with 15 bases in between. The CDR3 runs 13 residues. Germline V CDR1 and CDR2: GTSNPN, SVGIG (reference sequence). As DNA, the CDR3 is TGTGCCTGGGCCCGGGGGGCGCGGACTGAAGCTTTCTTT. This codes for CAWARGARTEAFF.

Only a few counts were recorded for this clone. The V gene is TRBV6-5, the J gene TRBJ2-1, with 7 bases aligning to TRBD1. The CDR3 consists of 15 residues. The ends lost 1 base at V and 5 bases at J; junction bases unmatched: 5. From germline, CDR1 is MNHEY and CDR2 SVGAGI. CDR3 nucleotide sequence: TGTGCCAGCAGTTACTTGGGGACAGCCGACAATGAGCAGTTCTTC. Translating it yields CASSYLGTADNEQFF.

The chain has TRBV5-1 and TRBJ1-1; D gene ambiguous. The V gene's germline CDR1 is SGHRS and CDR2 YFSETQ. V dropped 0 bases and J dropped 2 bases, with 2 bases sitting between them. The CDR3 totals 12 residues. CDR3 amino acids: CASSLANTEAFF. As DNA, the CDR3 is TGCGCCAGCAGCTTGGCAAACACTGAAGCTTTCTTT.

This rearrangement joins TRBV5-1 to TRBJ1-1; no reliable D call. The CDR3 spans 12 residues. Trimming shortened V by 0 bases and J by 12 bases, and 12 bases separated the two germline ends. Germline V lookup: CDR1 SGHRS, CDR2 YFSETQ. In DNA form, the CDR3 reads TGCGCCAGCAGCTTGGGACAAGACCGTTCTTTCTTT. Translating gives CASSLGQDRSFF.

V and J are TRBV28 and TRBJ1-1; D not certain. The germline V gene encodes CDR1 MDHEN and CDR2 SYDVKM. The CDR3 loop spans 13 amino acids. V was clipped by 7 bases and J by 1 base, with 10 bases between them. The CDR3 DNA follows: TGTGCCAGCATATACCCACAGAACACTGAAGCTTTCTTT. Amino acid sequence: CASIYPQNTEAFF. The full variable domain, its missing parts supplied by reference TRBV28 and TRBJ1-1, is DVKVTQSSRYLVKRTGEKVFLECVQDMDHENMFWYRQDPGLGLRLIYFSYDVKMKEKGDIPEGYSVSREKKERFSLILESASTNQTSMYLCASIYPQNTEAFFGQGTRLTVV.

This clone has just a few counts. The V call is TRBV6-6, the J call TRBJ1-1; TRBD1 might be the D (5 bases). Trimming took 5 bases from V and 5 from J, leaving 21 bases between them. The germline V gene encodes CDR1 MNHNY and CDR2 SVGAGI (reference sequence). There are 16 residues in the CDR3. Written as DNA, the CDR3 is TGTGCCAGCAGTACCCACATATCAGGGATGGGTACTGAAGCTTTCTTT. Protein sequence: CASSTHISGMGTEAFF.

This chain connects TRBV18 to TRBJ2-2; a weak D match, TRBD1 (5 bases). The CDR3 totals 16 residues. The germline gives CDR1 KGHSH, CDR2 LQKENI. Trimming took 2 bases from V and 6 from J, leaving 16 bases between them. This chain's CDR3 is CASSPTWSQGAGELFF. DNA of the CDR3: TGTGCCAGCTCACCAACCTGGTCGCAGGGTGCCGGGGAGCTGTTTTTT. The full variable domain, with the rest looked up from reference TRBV18 and TRBJ2-2, is NAGVMQNPRHLVRRRGQEARLRCSPMKGHSHVYWYRQLPEEGLKFMVYLQKENIIDESGMPKERFSAEFPKEGPSILRIQQVVRGDSAAYFCASSPTWSQGAGELFFGEGSRLTVL.

The chain employs TRBV19 and TRBJ2-2; TRBD1 is a possible D gene (5 bases). The CDR3 has 15 residues. V was trimmed by 5 bases and J by 4 bases, leaving 14 bases between them. The germline V gene has CDR1 LNHDA and CDR2 SQIVND (reference sequence). For the CDR3, the DNA is TGTGCCAGTAGTTTATACGGACACGTCACCGGGGAGCTGTTTTTT. This translates into CASSLYGHVTGELFF.

This clone was found once. The chain has TRBV3-1 (or the pseudogene TRBV3-2) and TRBJ1-5; D is unresolved. This CDR3 spans 15 amino acids. Per the germline V gene, CDR1 is LGHDT and CDR2 is YNNKEL (reference sequence). Trimming left V 0 bases short and J 7 bases short, with 13 bases between. The CDR3 here is CASSQEGGSRQPQHF. CDR3 coding DNA: TGTGCCAGCAGCCAAGAAGGAGGGTCGAGGCAGCCCCAGCATTTT.

The chain recombines TRBV5-1 with TRBJ1-2; 10 bases are a match to TRBD1. The J segment lost 5 bases and the V segment lost 4 bases, leaving 5 bases of the junction unmatched. Looked up from germline, CDR1 is SGHRS and CDR2 is YFSETQ. The CDR3 length is 14 residues. Here the CDR3 DNA reads TGCGCCAGCAGCCCACTGGGACAGGGGTATGGCTACACCTTC. This translates into CASSPLGQGYGYTF.

This clone was observed a single time. This chain uses TRBV12-5 with TRBJ1-1; D is ambiguous. Deletions cut 2 bases from V and 3 bases from J, with 7 bases between. Germline lookup yields CDR1 LGHNT and CDR2 FRNRAP. The CDR3 consists of 13 residues. CDR3: CASGLNEDTEAFF. The CDR3 region has the DNA TGTGCTAGTGGTTTGAATGAGGACACTGAAGCTTTCTTT.

This rearrangement joins TRBV29-1 to TRBJ2-7; 10 bases map to TRBD2. Germline V gene sequence: CDR1 SQVTM, CDR2 ANQGSEA. CDR3 length: 13 amino acids. V dropped 6 bases and J dropped 4; count of bases not matched to a gene: 6. In DNA form, the CDR3 reads TGCAGCGTGAGGATAGCGGGAGGATACGAGCAGTACTTC. This encodes CSVRIAGGYEQYF.

This chain joins TRBV6-2 or TRBV6-3 and TRBJ2-4, with 9 bases identical to TRBD1. This CDR3 spans 14 amino acids. Germline V gives CDR1 MNHEY, CDR2 SVGEGT. V lost 2 bases and J lost 6; bases outside the gene matches: 2. The CDR3 coding sequence is TGTGCCAGCAGTTACCTGGGACAGGGAAACATTCAGTACTTC. Translation gives CASSYLGQGNIQYF.